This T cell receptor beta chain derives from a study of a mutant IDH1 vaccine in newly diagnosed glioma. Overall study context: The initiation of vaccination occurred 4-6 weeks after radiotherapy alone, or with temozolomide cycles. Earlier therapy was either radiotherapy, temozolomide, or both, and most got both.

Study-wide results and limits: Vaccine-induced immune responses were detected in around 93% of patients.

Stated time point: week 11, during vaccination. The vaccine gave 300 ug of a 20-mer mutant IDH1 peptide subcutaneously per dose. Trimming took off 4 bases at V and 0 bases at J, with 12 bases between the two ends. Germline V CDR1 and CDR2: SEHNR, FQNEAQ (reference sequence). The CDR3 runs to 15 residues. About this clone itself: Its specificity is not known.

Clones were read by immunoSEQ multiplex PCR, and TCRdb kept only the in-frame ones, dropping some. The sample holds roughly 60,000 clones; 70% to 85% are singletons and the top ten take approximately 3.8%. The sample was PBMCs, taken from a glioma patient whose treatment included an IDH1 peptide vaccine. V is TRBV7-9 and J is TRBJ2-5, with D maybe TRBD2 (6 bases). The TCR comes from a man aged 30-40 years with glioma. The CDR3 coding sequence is TGTGCCAGCAGCTGGGGACTCCCGTACCAAGAGACCCAGTACTTC. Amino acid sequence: CASSWGLPYQETQYF. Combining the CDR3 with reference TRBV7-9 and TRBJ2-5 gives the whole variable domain DTGVSQNPRHKITKRGQNVTFRCDPISEHNRLYWYRQTLGQGPEFLTYFQNEAQLEKSRLLSDRFSAERPKGSFSTLEIQRTEQGDSAMYLCASSWGLPYQETQYFGPGTRLLVL.